The 13 T cell receptor beta chains below were found in one sample sequenced in a study of T cells in women clearing cervical HPV infection. Assay used: immunoSEQ multiplex PCR; TCRdb lists only in-frame clones, some missing. Here the sample table reports tens of thousands of clones. The sample comprised blood buffy coat. The source of these receptors is a woman aged 18 to 69 with a cervical HPV16 infection that either progressed to CIN3+ or cleared (not recorded which).

In the case of this clone: The CDR3 is cut off 3 residues early in the read; its end comes from the germline J gene. The genes are TRBV12-3 or TRBV12-4 and TRBJ1-2, with 7 bases matching TRBD1. This CDR3 has 14 amino acids. V shed 7 bases and J 4 bases; nucleotides not matched to a gene: 9. The CDR3: CASTRGVGGYGYTF. Incomplete CDR3 DNA: TGTGCCAGCACCAGGGGGGTTGGAGGCTATGGC.

Points on this clone: The read terminates 3 residues ahead of where the CDR3 ends, so the germline J gene completes it. This chain uses TRBV9 with TRBJ2-3; 8 bases fit TRBD2. CDR3 length: 15 residues. CDR1 is SGDLS and CDR2 is YYNGEE in the germline V gene. Trimming removed 1 base from V and 2 bases from J; junction bases left unmatched: 3. The CDR3 DNA, read in part, is TGTGCCAGCAGCGTAAGCGGGGGTGACACAGATACG. Amino acids: CASSVSGGDTDT. The whole CDR3 reads CASSVSGGDTDTQYF.

A word on this clone: The sequenced fragment ends 3 residues before the CDR3 boundary, so the rest is inferred from the germline J gene. The chain joins TRBV28 to TRBJ1-5; D possibly corresponds to TRBD1 (5 bases). The germline gives CDR1 MDHEN, CDR2 SYDVKM. This CDR3 comprises 18 residues. V was shortened by 6 bases and J by 0 bases, with 21 bases between the two germline ends. The DNA read from the CDR3 is TGTGCCAGCAGCCACGGAGAGAGACAGCTCTATAGCAATCAGCCC. Its translation: CASSHGERQLYSNQP. The CDR3, in full, reads CASSHGERQLYSNQPQHF.

Concerning this clone: The read ends 3 residues before the CDR3 terminus; that terminus is restored from the germline J gene. The chain employs TRBV5-4 and TRBJ1-2; 9 bases are a match to TRBD1. The V and J ends lost 2 bases and 7 bases, in that order; junction bases with no gene match: 6. The germline V gene has CDR1 SGHNT and CDR2 YYREEE (reference sequence). The CDR3 is made up of 14 amino acids. Partial CDR3 DNA: TGTGCCAGCAGCTTTTACAGGGGGCTAGGTGGC. This translates into CASSFYRGLGG. The CDR3 in its entirety is CASSFYRGLGGYTF.

A word on this clone: Coverage ceases 3 residues before the CDR3 finishes, and the germline J gene fills in the end. The V and J genes are TRBV5-4 and TRBJ2-2, with 10 bases that match TRBD1. CDR3 length equals 16 residues. Germline assignment: CDR1 SGHNT and CDR2 YYREEE (reference sequence). The DNA read from the CDR3 is TGTGCCAGCAGTCCCAGGCCGGGACAGGGGCATGAAAAG. Its translation: CASSPRPGQGHEK. The full CDR3 protein reads CASSPRPGQGHEKLFF.

Remarks on this clone: The read terminates 3 residues before the CDR3 end, so the remaining end is supplied by the germline J gene. This rearrangement joins TRBV30 to TRBJ2-1; D unclear. The V gene lost 1 base and the J gene lost 6 bases, with 7 bases spanning the gap. This CDR3 region has 12 residues. Germline CDR1 is GTSNPN and CDR2 is SVGIG (reference sequence). Partial CDR3 DNA: TGTGCCTGGAGTGGGTCTAGCAATGAG. Protein product: CAWSGSSNE. The CDR3 reads in full as CAWSGSSNEQFF.

As concerns this clone: Its ends do not fully match the called genes, so a read error is possible. The read ends 3 residues before the CDR3 terminus; that terminus is restored from the germline J gene. The chain combines TRBV5-1 with TRBJ1-1; 8 bases match TRBD1. The CDR3 is 15 residues long. Germline CDR1 is SGHRS and CDR2 is YFSETQ. The CDR3 here is CANSPDRVVGTEAFF. CDR3 DNA, as far as it was read: TGCGCCAACAGCCCGGACAGGGTTGTTGGCACTGAA.

For this clone: The CDR3 end falls 3 residues outside the read, so it is completed with the germline J gene. The gene calls are TRBV20-1 and TRBJ2-7; 7 positions agree with TRBD1. The germline V gene encodes CDR1 DFQATT and CDR2 SNEGSKA (reference sequence). With 6 bases clipped from V and 4 bases from J, the junction kept 9 bases outside the gene matches. The length of the CDR3 is 13 residues. The CDR3 protein is CSAGERGRYEQYF. The CDR3 DNA, read in part, is TGCAGTGCCGGGGAGAGGGGGCGGTACGAG.

Points on this clone: Sequencing ends 3 residues short of the CDR3 end; the germline J gene provides the rest. The J gene is TRBJ2-7, the V gene TRBV2, with a weak D call TRBD1 (6 bases). This CDR3 region has 12 residues. Germline CDR1 reads SNHLY; CDR2 reads FYNNEI. V was shortened by 9 bases and J by 3 bases, with 12 bases between the two germline ends. The CDR3 is CARGATGYEQYF. CDR3 bases read: TGTGCCAGGGGGGCTACGGGCTACGAG.

Comment on this clone: The CDR3 is cut off 3 residues early in the read; its end comes from the germline J gene. This chain links TRBV23-1 with TRBJ2-2; D is possibly TRBD2 (5 bases). TRBV23-1 is noted as an ORF with a role that remains uncertain. V lost 8 bases and J lost 0, with 13 bases in between. The CDR3 is made up of 15 amino acids. CDR3 DNA (partial): TGCGCCAGCCCCCAGCGGCGGGCGAACACCGGGGAG. Protein product: CASPQRRANTGE. The whole CDR3 protein is CASPQRRANTGELFF.

As to this clone: The CDR3 goes on 3 residues after the read ends, and that part is filled in from the germline J gene. This chain uses TRBV3-1 (or the pseudogene TRBV3-2) with TRBJ2-5; D is undetermined. The CDR3 runs 13 residues. V dropped 4 bases and J dropped 2 bases, with 8 bases sitting between them. Germline values: CDR1 LGHDT, CDR2 YNNKEL (reference sequence). CDR3 amino acids: CASSPERQETQYF. Incomplete CDR3 DNA: TGTGCCAGCAGCCCTGAACGGCAAGAGACC.

On this clone: The sequence runs out 3 residues before the end of the CDR3; the remainder is reconstructed from the germline J gene. The V and J genes are TRBV9 and TRBJ2-7; 7 bases line up with TRBD2. Trimming at V came to 0 bases and at J to 0 bases, leaving 3 bases not matched to a gene. Germline-derived CDR1 and CDR2 are SGDLS and YYNGEE. The CDR3 is 15 amino acids. CDR3 residues: CASSVDTGGSYEQYF. CDR3 DNA, as far as it was read: TGTGCCAGCAGCGTAGATACGGGGGGCTCCTACGAG. The full variable domain, completed using reference TRBV9 and TRBJ2-7, is DSGVTQTPKHLITATGQRVTLRCSPRSGDLSVYWYQQSLDQGLQFLIQYYNGEERAKGNILERFSAQQFPDLHSELNLSSLELGDSALYFCASSVDTGGSYEQYFGPGTRLTVT.

About this clone: The read terminates 3 residues ahead of where the CDR3 ends, so the germline J gene completes it. The rearrangement uses TRBV6-2 or TRBV6-3 and TRBJ2-3; 10 nucleotides match TRBD1. Germline CDR1 is MNHEY and CDR2 is SVGEGT. The CDR3 length is 14 residues. The CDR3 is CASTDRGRDQPQYF. CDR3 DNA (partial): TGTGCCAGCACCGACAGGGGGCGAGATCAGCCG.